Listed below are T cell receptor beta chains from one sample, sequenced in a study of shared clonotypes between healthy human individuals. Sequencing used immunoSEQ multiplex PCR; TCRdb keeps in-frame clones, though not all of them. Of over 2 million clones in the sample, 85% to 95% were seen once. The specimen was naive CD4+ T cells sorted from blood. The source of these receptors is a man younger than 30 in good health. Both conserved end residues are part of each CDR3. The D gene is left open where the match is weak. Clone size is stated in some rows and not others, as once, few, many or a class when expanded.

v_gene	j_gene	abundance	d_gene	CDR3aa	CDR3nt
TRBV2	TRBJ2-7	.	.	CASEARTSYEQYF	TGTGCCAGCGAGGCCCGGACCTCCTACGAGCAGTACTTC
TRBV6-6	TRBJ2-2	.	.	CASSNGGLSAGELFF	TGTGCCAGCAGTAACGGCGGTTTGAGTGCCGGGGAGCTGTTTTTT
TRBV30	TRBJ1-6	.	.	CAADGEFNSPLHF	TGTGCCGCTGACGGAGAATTTAATTCACCCCTCCACTTT
TRBV28	TRBJ2-5	.	.	CASSLWGGGVVAAQYF	TGTGCCAGCAGTTTATGGGGGGGAGGCGTCGTAGCGGCCCAGTACTTC
TRBV7-2	TRBJ1-2	.	.	CASSLGASGGYTF	TGTGCCAGCAGCTTAGGGGCTAGCGGAGGCTACACCTTC
TRBV6-6	TRBJ1-6	.	.	CASSPGTLGHPPLHF	TGTGCCAGCAGCCCCGGGACACTGGGGCATCCACCCCTCCACTTT
TRBV4-1	TRBJ1-4	.	TRBD1	CASSHPITGQGWGNEKLFF	TGCGCCAGCAGCCATCCGATAACGGGACAGGGATGGGGTAATGAAAAACTGTTTTTT
TRBV9	TRBJ2-3	.	.	CASSVPPPDTQYF	TGTGCCAGCAGCGTCCCACCCCCAGATACGCAGTATTTT
TRBV6-1	TRBJ2-7	.	.	CASSEAGRYQYF	TGTGCCAGCAGTGAAGCGGGGCGGTATCAGTACTTC
TRBV6-5	TRBJ2-6	.	.	CASSYRYSSGANVLTF	TGTGCCAGCAGTTACCGATATAGCTCTGGGGCCAACGTCCTGACTTTC
TRBV2	TRBJ2-6	.	.	CASSIQGRGANVLTF	TGTGCCAGCAGTATCCAGGGGAGAGGGGCCAACGTCCTGACTTTC
TRBV6-1	TRBJ2-6	once	.	CASSGQTLSGANVLTF	TGTGCCAGCAGTGGGCAAACTCTCTCTGGGGCCAACGTCCTGACTTTC
TRBV4-3	TRBJ2-2	.	.	CASSQDQQRMNTGELFF	TGCGCCAGCAGCCAAGATCAACAGAGAATGAACACCGGGGAGCTGTTTTTT
TRBV7-2	TRBJ2-7	.	TRBD2	CASSSRTSGPLANTDF	TGTGCCAGCAGCTCCCGGACTAGCGGCCCACTGGCGAATACCGACTTC
TRBV5-1	TRBJ2-1	.	.	CASSLGSPLNEQFF	TGCGCCAGCAGCTTGGGGAGTCCCCTCAATGAGCAGTTCTTC
TRBV28	TRBJ1-4	once	.	CASSVTNNEKLFF	TGTGCCAGCAGTGTAACAAATAATGAAAAACTGTTTTTT
TRBV5-1	TRBJ2-5	.	.	CASSLVRSGETQYF	TGCGCCAGCAGCTTGGTTCGGTCCGGGGAGACCCAGTACTTC
TRBV19	TRBJ1-5	few	.	CASRGPLGNQPQHF	TGTGCCAGTAGGGGCCCTTTGGGCAATCAGCCCCAGCATTTT
TRBV9	TRBJ1-1	once	.	CASSSDHRVRSDTEAFF	TGTGCCAGCAGCTCAGACCACAGGGTTAGGTCGGACACTGAAGCTTTCTTT
TRBV7-2	TRBJ2-7	.	TRBD2	CASSLTGGPHEQYF	TGTGCCAGCAGCTTAACGGGAGGGCCTCACGAGCAGTACTTC